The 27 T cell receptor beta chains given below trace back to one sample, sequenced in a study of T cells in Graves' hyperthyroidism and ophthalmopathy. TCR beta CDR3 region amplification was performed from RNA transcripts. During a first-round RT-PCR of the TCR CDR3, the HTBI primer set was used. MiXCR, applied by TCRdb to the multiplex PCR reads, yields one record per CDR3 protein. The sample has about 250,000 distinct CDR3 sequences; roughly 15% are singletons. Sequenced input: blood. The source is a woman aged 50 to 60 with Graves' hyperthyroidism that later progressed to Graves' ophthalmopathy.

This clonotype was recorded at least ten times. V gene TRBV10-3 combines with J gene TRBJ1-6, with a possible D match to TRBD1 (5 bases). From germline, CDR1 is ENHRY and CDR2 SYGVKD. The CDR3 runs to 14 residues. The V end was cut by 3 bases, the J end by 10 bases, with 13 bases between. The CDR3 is CAISEGENYSPLHF. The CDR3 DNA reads TGTGCCATCAGTGAAGGGGAAAACTACTCACCCCTCCACTTT.

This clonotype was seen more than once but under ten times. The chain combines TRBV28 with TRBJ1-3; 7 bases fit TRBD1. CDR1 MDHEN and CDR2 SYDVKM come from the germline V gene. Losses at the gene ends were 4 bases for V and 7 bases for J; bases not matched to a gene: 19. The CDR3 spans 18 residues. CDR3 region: CASSSSFLRGKIRNTIYF. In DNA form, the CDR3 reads TGTGCCAGCAGTTCCTCATTCCTCAGGGGGAAAATAAGGAACACCATATATTTT.

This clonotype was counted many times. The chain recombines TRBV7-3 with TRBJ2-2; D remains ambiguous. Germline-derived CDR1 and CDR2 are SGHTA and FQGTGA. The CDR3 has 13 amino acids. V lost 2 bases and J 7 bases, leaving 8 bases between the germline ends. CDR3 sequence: CASSLWSGGELFF. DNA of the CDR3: TGTGCCAGCAGCTTATGGTCGGGCGGGGAGCTGTTTTTT.

CDR3 loop: CASSMGTGEYGGYTF. In DNA form, the CDR3 reads TGTGCCAGCAGCATGGGGACAGGGGAGTACGGTGGCTACACCTTC. The chain has TRBV9 and TRBJ1-2; TRBD1 matches at 10 bases. Germline CDR1 SGDLS, CDR2 YYNGEE. J was trimmed by 7 bases and V by 4 bases; bases with no gene match: 10. The CDR3 has 15 residues.

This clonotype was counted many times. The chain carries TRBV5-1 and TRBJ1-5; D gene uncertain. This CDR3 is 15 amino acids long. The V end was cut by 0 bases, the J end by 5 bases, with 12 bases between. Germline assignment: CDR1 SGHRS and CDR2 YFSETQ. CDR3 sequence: CASSLGTPGDQPQHF. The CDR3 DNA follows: TGCGCCAGCAGCTTGGGGACCCCTGGGGATCAGCCCCAGCATTTT.

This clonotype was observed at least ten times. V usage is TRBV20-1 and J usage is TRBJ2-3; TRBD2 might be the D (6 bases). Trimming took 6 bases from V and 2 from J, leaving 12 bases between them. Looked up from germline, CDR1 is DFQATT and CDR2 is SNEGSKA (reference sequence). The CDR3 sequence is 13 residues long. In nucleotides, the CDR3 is TGCAGTGCAGCTGGCGGGAACACAGATACGCAGTATTTT. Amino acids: CSAAGGNTDTQYF.

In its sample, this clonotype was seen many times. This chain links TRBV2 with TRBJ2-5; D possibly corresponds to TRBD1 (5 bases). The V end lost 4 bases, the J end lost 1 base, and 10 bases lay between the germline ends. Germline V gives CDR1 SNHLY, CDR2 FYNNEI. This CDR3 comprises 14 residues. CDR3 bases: TGTGCCAGCAGTGGGAATAGGGGCCAAGAGACCCAGTACTTC. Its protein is CASSGNRGQETQYF. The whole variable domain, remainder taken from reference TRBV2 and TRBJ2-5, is EPEVTQTPSHQVTQMGQEVILRCVPISNHLYFYWYRQILGQKVEFLVSFYNNEISEKSEIFDDQFSVERPDGSNFTLKIRSTKLEDSAMYFCASSGNRGQETQYFGPGTRLLVL.

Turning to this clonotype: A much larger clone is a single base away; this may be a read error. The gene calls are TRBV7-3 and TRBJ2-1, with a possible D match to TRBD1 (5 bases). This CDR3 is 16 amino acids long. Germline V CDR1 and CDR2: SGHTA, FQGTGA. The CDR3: CACSALSTGQNNEQFF. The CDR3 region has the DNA TGTGCCTGCAGCGCCCTATCCACAGGACAAAACAATGAGCAGTTCTTC.

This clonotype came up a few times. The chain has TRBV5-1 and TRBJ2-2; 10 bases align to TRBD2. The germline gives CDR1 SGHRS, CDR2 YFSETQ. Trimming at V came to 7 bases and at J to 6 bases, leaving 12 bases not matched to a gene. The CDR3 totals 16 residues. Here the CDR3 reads CASQPDSGRMAGELFF. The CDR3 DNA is TGCGCCAGCCAACCTGATAGCGGGAGGATGGCCGGGGAGCTGTTTTTT.

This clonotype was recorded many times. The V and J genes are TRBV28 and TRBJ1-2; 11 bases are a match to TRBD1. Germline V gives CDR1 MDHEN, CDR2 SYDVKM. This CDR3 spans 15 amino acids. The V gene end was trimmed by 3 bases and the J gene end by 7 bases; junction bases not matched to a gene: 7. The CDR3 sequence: CASSLADRGLGGYTF. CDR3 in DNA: TGTGCCAGCAGTTTGGCGGACAGGGGGCTGGGTGGCTACACCTTC.

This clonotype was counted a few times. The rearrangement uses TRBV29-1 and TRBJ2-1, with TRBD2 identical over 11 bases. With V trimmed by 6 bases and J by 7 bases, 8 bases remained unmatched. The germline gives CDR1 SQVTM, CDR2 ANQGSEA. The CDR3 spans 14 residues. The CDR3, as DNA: TGCAGCGTCCATACTAGCGGGAGTTGGAATGAGCAGTTCTTC. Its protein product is CSVHTSGSWNEQFF.

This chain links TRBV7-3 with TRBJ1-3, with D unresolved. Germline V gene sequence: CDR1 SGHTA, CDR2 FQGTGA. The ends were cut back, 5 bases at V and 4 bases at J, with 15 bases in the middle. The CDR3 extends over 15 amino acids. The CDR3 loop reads CASSPGPAGGNTIYF. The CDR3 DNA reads TGTGCCAGCAGCCCCGGGCCCGCCGGGGGAAACACCATATATTTT.

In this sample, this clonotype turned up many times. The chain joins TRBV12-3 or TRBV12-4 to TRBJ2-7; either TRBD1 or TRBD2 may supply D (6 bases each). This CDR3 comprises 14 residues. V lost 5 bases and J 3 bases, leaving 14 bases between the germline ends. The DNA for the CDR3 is TGTGCCAGCAGTGATACCGGGGGCCACTACGAGCAGTACTTC. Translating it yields CASSDTGGHYEQYF.

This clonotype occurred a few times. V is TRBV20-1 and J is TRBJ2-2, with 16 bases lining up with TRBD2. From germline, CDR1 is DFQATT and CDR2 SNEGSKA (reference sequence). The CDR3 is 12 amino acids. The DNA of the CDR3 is TGCGGGGGACTAGCGGGAGGGGGATGGCTGTTTTTT. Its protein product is CGGLAGGGWLFF.

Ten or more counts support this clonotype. The CDR3 reads CASSSALGSWRASRGTQYF. The CDR3 DNA follows: TGTGCCAGCAGTTCAGCCCTCGGGAGTTGGAGGGCGTCCAGGGGGACCCAGTACTTC. The V and J genes are TRBV27 and TRBJ2-5; D could derive from TRBD1 or TRBD2 (6 bases each). The V gene lost 4 bases and the J gene lost 7 bases, with 31 bases spanning the gap. The CDR3 spans 19 residues. Looked up from germline, CDR1 is MNHEY and CDR2 is SMNVEV (reference sequence).

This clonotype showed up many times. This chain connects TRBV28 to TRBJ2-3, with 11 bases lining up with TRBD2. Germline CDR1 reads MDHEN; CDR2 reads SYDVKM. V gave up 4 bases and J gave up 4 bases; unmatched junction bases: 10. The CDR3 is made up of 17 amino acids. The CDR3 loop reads CASSSSGRFQGADTQYF. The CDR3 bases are TGTGCCAGCAGTTCTAGCGGGAGGTTTCAAGGGGCAGATACGCAGTATTTT.

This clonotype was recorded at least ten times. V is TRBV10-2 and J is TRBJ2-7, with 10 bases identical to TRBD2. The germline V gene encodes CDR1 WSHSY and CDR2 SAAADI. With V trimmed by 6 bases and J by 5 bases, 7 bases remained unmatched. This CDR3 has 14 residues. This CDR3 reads CASRTSGNSDEQYF. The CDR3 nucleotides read TGCGCCAGCAGAACTAGCGGGAACTCTGACGAGCAGTACTTC.

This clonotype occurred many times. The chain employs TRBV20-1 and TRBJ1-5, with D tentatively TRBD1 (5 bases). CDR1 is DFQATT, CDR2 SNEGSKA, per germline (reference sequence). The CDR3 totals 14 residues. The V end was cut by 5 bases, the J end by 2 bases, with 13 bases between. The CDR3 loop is CSAGQRGGNQPQHF. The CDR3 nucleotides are TGCAGTGCTGGGCAAAGAGGGGGCAATCAGCCCCAGCATTTT.

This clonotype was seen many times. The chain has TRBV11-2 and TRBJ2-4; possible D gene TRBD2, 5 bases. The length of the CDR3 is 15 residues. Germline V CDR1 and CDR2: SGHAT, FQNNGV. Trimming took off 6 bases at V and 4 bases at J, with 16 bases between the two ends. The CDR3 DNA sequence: TGTGCCAGCAGTCCAATTCCGGGAAAAAAAAACATTCAGTACTTC. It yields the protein CASSPIPGKKNIQYF. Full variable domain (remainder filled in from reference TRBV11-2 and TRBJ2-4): EAGVAQSPRYKIIEKRQSVAFWCNPISGHATLYWYQQILGQGPKLLIQFQNNGVVDDSQLPKDRFSAERLKGVDSTLKIQPAKLEDSAVYLCASSPIPGKKNIQYFGAGTRLSVL.

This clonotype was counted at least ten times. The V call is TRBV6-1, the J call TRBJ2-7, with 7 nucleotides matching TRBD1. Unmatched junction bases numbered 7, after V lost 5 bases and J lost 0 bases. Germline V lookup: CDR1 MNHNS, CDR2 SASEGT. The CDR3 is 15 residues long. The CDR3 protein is CASSRGTARSYEQYF. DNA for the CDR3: TGTGCCAGCAGTCGAGGGACAGCCCGCTCCTACGAGCAGTACTTC.

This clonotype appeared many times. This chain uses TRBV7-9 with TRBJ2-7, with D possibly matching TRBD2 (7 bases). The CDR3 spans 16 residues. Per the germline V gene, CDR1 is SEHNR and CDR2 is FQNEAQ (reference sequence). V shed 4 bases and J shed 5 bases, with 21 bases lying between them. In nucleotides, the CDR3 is TGTGCCAGCAGCTCAAATCGGCGGGGGCTCGTGGACGAGCAGTACTTC. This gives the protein CASSSNRRGLVDEQYF.

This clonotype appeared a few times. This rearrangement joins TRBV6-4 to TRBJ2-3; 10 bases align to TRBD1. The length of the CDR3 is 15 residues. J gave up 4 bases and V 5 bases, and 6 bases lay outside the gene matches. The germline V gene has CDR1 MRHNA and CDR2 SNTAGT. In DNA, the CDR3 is TGTGCCAGCAGTCCGGGACAGGGGACTGCAGATACGCAGTATTTT. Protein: CASSPGQGTADTQYF.

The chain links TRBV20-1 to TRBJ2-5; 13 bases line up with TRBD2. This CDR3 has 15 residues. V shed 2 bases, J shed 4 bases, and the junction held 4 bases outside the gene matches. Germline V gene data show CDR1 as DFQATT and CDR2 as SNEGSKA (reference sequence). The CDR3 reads CSARPGLAGVETQYF. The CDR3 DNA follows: TGCAGTGCTAGACCCGGACTAGCGGGAGTAGAGACCCAGTACTTC.

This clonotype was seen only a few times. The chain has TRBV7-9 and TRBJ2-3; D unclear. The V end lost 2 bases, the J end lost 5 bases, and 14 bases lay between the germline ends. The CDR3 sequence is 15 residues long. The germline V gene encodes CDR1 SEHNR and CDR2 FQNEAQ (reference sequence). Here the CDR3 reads CASSLIGTPGDTQYF. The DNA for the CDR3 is TGTGCCAGCAGCTTAATCGGAACCCCCGGAGATACGCAGTATTTT.

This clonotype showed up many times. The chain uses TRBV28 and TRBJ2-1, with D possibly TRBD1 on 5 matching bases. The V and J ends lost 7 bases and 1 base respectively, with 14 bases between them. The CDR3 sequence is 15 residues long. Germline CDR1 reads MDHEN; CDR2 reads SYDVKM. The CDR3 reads CASTLRGLSYNEQFF. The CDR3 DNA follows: TGTGCCAGCACCCTAAGGGGATTATCCTACAATGAGCAGTTCTTC.

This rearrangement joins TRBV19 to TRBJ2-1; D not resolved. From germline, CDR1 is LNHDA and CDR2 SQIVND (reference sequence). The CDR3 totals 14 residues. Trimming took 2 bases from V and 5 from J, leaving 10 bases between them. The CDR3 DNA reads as TGTGCCAGTAGTATACGGGCGACAAACAATGAGCAGTTCTTC. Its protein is CASSIRATNNEQFF.

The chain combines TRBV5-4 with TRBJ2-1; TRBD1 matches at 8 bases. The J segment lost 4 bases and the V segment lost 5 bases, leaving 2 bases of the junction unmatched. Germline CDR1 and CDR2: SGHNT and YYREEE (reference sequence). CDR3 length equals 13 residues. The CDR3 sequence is CASRGQAYNEQFF. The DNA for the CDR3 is TGTGCCAGCAGGGGACAGGCGTACAATGAGCAGTTCTTC.